A selection of T cell receptor beta chains follows, all from one sample in a study of blood T cells in healthy people across ages. TCRdb redid the calling of the 5' RACE reads with MiXCR, one entry per CDR3 protein. The table shows around 1,500,000 distinct CDR3 sequences, with around 42% occurring only once. Sequencing was done on a sample of blood. The receptors derive from a woman younger than 35 in good health. Both conserved end residues are part of each CDR3. The order of the fields is D gene, clone size, V gene, J gene, CDR3 protein, CDR3 DNA. D genes are given only for firm matches. A clone size is listed for some rows: how often the clone was seen (once, few, many), or a class if it is expanded.

D: TRBD2; size: -; V: TRBV30; J: TRBJ2-1; CDR3: CAWSVRSGVGNEQFF; DNA: TGTGCCTGGAGTGTACGAAGCGGGGTGGGCAATGAGCAGTTCTTC
D: -; size: -; V: TRBV18; J: TRBJ2-7; CDR3: CASSRATEQYF; DNA: TGTGCCAGCTCCCGGGCCACGGAGCAGTACTTC
D: TRBD2; size: few; V: TRBV15; J: TRBJ2-3; CDR3: CATKGGDTQYF; DNA: TGTGCCACCAAGGGAGGGGATACGCAGTATTTT
D: -; size: -; V: TRBV7-2; J: TRBJ2-1; CDR3: CASSLWTGSSYNEQFF; DNA: TGTGCCAGCAGCTTATGGACCGGGAGCTCCTACAATGAGCAGTTCTTC
D: TRBD2; size: -; V: TRBV20-1; J: TRBJ2-5; CDR3: CSARDTGRGVQETQYF; DNA: TGCAGTGCTAGAGATACCGGGAGGGGGGTCCAAGAGACCCAGTACTTC
D: -; size: -; V: TRBV6-5; J: TRBJ1-1; CDR3: CASSRDVTDAFF; DNA: TGTGCCAGCAGTCGGGACGTCACTGATGCTTTCTTT
D: -; size: -; V: TRBV9; J: TRBJ1-6; CDR3: CASSVGPGLNSPPHF; DNA: TGTGCCAGCAGCGTAGGTCCGGGTCTTAATTCACCCCCCCACTTT
D: -; size: -; V: TRBV20-1; J: TRBJ1-2; CDR3: CSARTTDRVYGYTF; DNA: TGCAGTGCTAGAACTACCGACAGAGTCTATGGCTACACCTTC
D: -; size: once; V: TRBV5-6; J: TRBJ2-3; CDR3: CASRGDTVPTDTQYF; DNA: TGTGCCAGCAGAGGGGACACCGTTCCCACAGATACGCAGTATTTT
D: -; size: -; V: TRBV11-2; J: TRBJ2-7; CDR3: CASSLIGGSEAYEQYF; DNA: TGTGCCAGCAGCTTAATTGGGGGTAGCGAAGCCTACGAGCAGTACTTC
D: TRBD1; size: -; V: TRBV20-1; J: TRBJ2-3; CDR3: CSARVGTGIVTQYF; DNA: TGCAGTGCTAGAGTGGGGACAGGGATCGTTACGCAGTATTTT
D: -; size: -; V: TRBV2; J: TRBJ1-6; CDR3: CASARDSPLHF; DNA: TGTGCCAGCGCCCGGGATTCACCCCTCCACTTT
D: TRBD1; size: -; V: TRBV27; J: TRBJ2-7; CDR3: CASSSGQEGSYEQYF; DNA: TGTGCCAGCAGTTCGGGACAGGAAGGATCCTACGAGCAGTACTTC
D: TRBD1; size: -; V: TRBV4-1; J: TRBJ2-7; CDR3: CASSQLSGQGSYEQYF; DNA: TGCGCCAGCAGCCAATTATCCGGACAGGGGTCCTACGAGCAGTACTTC
D: -; size: few; V: TRBV3-1; J: TRBJ2-1; CDR3: CASSQDIRGSNEQFF; DNA: TGTGCCAGCAGCCAAGATATTCGGGGGAGCAATGAGCAGTTCTTC
D: -; size: few; V: TRBV18; J: TRBJ2-5; CDR3: CASSPEGGEGETQYF; DNA: TGTGCCAGCTCACCAGAAGGGGGAGAAGGAGAGACCCAGTACTTC
D: -; size: few; V: TRBV4-1; J: TRBJ1-2; CDR3: CASSQDKGDGYTF; DNA: TGCGCCAGCAGCCAAGATAAAGGGGATGGCTACACCTTC
D: -; size: once; V: TRBV2; J: TRBJ2-7; CDR3: CASSEPRQENEQYF; DNA: TGTGCCAGCAGTGAACCCCGACAGGAGAATGAGCAGTACTTC
D: -; size: -; V: TRBV29-1; J: TRBJ2-1; CDR3: CSVGILGGEQFF; DNA: TGCAGCGTTGGGATTCTTGGGGGTGAGCAGTTCTTC
D: TRBD2; size: once; V: TRBV4-2; J: TRBJ2-3; CDR3: CASSQDPATSGAPSRDTQYF; DNA: TGTGCCAGCAGCCAAGATCCCGCGACTAGCGGGGCGCCATCCCGGGACACGCAGTATTTT
D: -; size: -; V: TRBV27; J: TRBJ2-3; CDR3: CASKMAYASSTDTQYF; DNA: TGTGCCAGTAAGATGGCCTACGCCTCTAGCACAGATACGCAGTATTTT
D: TRBD2; size: -; V: TRBV5-1; J: TRBJ2-2; CDR3: CASSWSGGPNTGELFF; DNA: TGCGCCAGCAGCTGGAGCGGGGGACCGAACACCGGGGAGCTGTTTTTT
D: TRBD2; size: -; V: TRBV2; J: TRBJ2-5; CDR3: CASSVDLAVQETQYF; DNA: TGTGCCAGCAGTGTAGACCTAGCGGTTCAAGAGACCCAGTACTTC
D: TRBD1; size: -; V: TRBV10-3; J: TRBJ2-6; CDR3: CAISSGTGFGVGANVLTF; DNA: TGTGCCATCAGCTCCGGGACAGGGTTCGGTGTTGGGGCCAACGTCCTGACTTTC
D: -; size: -; V: TRBV12-3/TRBV12-4; J: TRBJ2-1; CDR3: CASSSMSYNEQFF; DNA: TGTGCCAGCAGTTCTATGTCCTACAATGAGCAGTTCTTC
D: -; size: once; V: TRBV18; J: TRBJ2-1; CDR3: CASSPQGVSYNEQFF; DNA: TGTGCCAGCTCACCTCAGGGAGTTTCCTACAATGAGCAGTTCTTC
D: -; size: -; V: TRBV12-3/TRBV12-4; J: TRBJ1-2; CDR3: CASSPAPGYYGYTF; DNA: TGTGCCAGCAGTCCGGCCCCGGGCTACTATGGCTACACCTTC
D: -; size: many; V: TRBV29-1; J: TRBJ2-3; CDR3: CSVAPDRDTQYF; DNA: TGCAGCGTTGCCCCGGACCGTGATACGCAGTATTTT
D: TRBD2; size: -; V: TRBV25-1; J: TRBJ2-1; CDR3: CASSESLGVAGMETQFF; DNA: TGTGCCAGCAGTGAATCTCTAGGGGTAGCGGGAATGGAGACCCAGTTCTTC